These 19 T cell receptor beta chains share one sample of origin, sequenced in a study of blood T cell repertoires in COVID-19. Assay: immunoSEQ multiplex PCR; the TCRdb copy retains only in-frame clones and omits some. The table has 110,000 to 150,000 clones, 87% seen once. The sample consisted of PBMCs or T cells enriched from blood (not recorded which). Source of these receptors: a man in his 60s who had recovered from COVID-19.

This clone was seen just once. The chain employs TRBV29-1 and TRBJ1-5; possible D gene TRBD1, 5 bases. With 4 bases removed from V and 2 bases from J, the gap between germline ends came to 18 bases. The germline V gene has CDR1 SQVTM and CDR2 ANQGSEA. The CDR3 consists of 16 residues. DNA of the CDR3: TGCAGCGTTGTTCTGGCCGGGGGTGGTGGCAATCAGCCCCAGCATTTT. Amino acids: CSVVLAGGGGNQPQHF.

The chain combines TRBV6-1 with TRBJ2-7, with D possibly TRBD1 on 6 matching bases. Per the germline V gene, CDR1 is MNHNS and CDR2 is SASEGT. V lost 3 bases and J lost 4, with 19 bases in between. CDR3 size: 16 residues. The CDR3 coding sequence is TGTGCCAGCAGTGAGGTAGGGGCGCAGGGGAATTACGAGCAGTACTTC. Its translation: CASSEVGAQGNYEQYF.

The chain links TRBV27 to TRBJ1-2; no clear D. Germline-derived CDR1 and CDR2 are MNHEY and SMNVEV (reference sequence). The CDR3 runs to 13 residues. Trimming cost V 5 bases and J 8 bases, with 15 bases left between them. CDR3 region: CASSAPAGRGYTF. The DNA for the CDR3 is TGTGCCAGCAGTGCGCCTGCAGGCCGGGGCTACACCTTC.

This clone was seen a few times. The CDR3 region is CATVGTSGGLNNEQFF. CDR3 in DNA: TGCGCCACCGTCGGGACTAGCGGGGGCCTTAACAATGAGCAGTTCTTC. The chain recombines TRBV10-2 with TRBJ2-1; 14 bases fit TRBD2. The CDR3 extends over 16 amino acids. Germline loops: CDR1 WSHSY, CDR2 SAAADI. V shed 10 bases and J 5 bases; nucleotides not matched to a gene: 10.

This chain connects TRBV28 to TRBJ1-5; no clear D. The CDR3 covers 11 residues. Germline lookup yields CDR1 MDHEN and CDR2 SYDVKM. V gave up 10 bases and J gave up 7 bases, with 11 bases separating them. The CDR3 reads CATSDRQPQHF. The CDR3 nucleotides are TGTGCCACTTCAGATCGACAGCCCCAGCATTTT. Supplemented by reference TRBV28 and TRBJ1-5, the full variable domain reads DVKVTQSSRYLVKRTGEKVFLECVQDMDHENMFWYRQDPGLGLRLIYFSYDVKMKEKGDIPEGYSVSREKKERFSLILESASTNQTSMYLCATSDRQPQHFGDGTRLSIL.

J is TRBJ1-6 and V is TRBV3-1 (or the pseudogene TRBV3-2); D might be TRBD1 (5 bases). Germline values: CDR1 LGHDT, CDR2 YNNKEL (reference sequence). The germline V and J ends were trimmed by 0 bases and 6 bases, with 12 bases remaining between them. The CDR3 is made up of 16 amino acids. Written as DNA, the CDR3 is TGTGCCAGCAGCCAAGAATTCAGGAGGGGTAATTCACCCCTCCACTTT. Its translation: CASSQEFRRGNSPLHF.

This chain links TRBV9 with TRBJ2-1; no firm D call. Deletions cut 0 bases from V and 3 bases from J, with 4 bases between. The CDR3 has 13 residues. Germline assignment: CDR1 SGDLS and CDR2 YYNGEE. CDR3 residues: CASSVGVYNEQFF. The CDR3 DNA reads TGTGCCAGCAGCGTAGGAGTCTACAATGAGCAGTTCTTC.

The V gene is TRBV2, the J gene TRBJ1-4, with a tentative D call TRBD1 (6 bases). V was trimmed by 4 bases and J by 7 bases, leaving 10 bases between them. The CDR3 spans 13 residues. Germline values: CDR1 SNHLY, CDR2 FYNNEI. CDR3 nucleotides: TGTGCCAGCAGTGGGGGGGGCGGTGAAAAACTGTTTTTT. The encoded protein is CASSGGGGEKLFF.

The chain joins TRBV13 to TRBJ1-2; D uncertain. The V gene's germline CDR1 is PRHDT and CDR2 FYEKMQ (reference sequence). The CDR3 spans 13 residues. The V end lost 1 base, the J end lost 5 bases, and 8 bases lay between the germline ends. The CDR3 loop reads CASSLVDTYGYTF. In DNA form, the CDR3 reads TGTGCCAGCAGCTTAGTAGACACATATGGCTACACCTTC.

This clone occurred a few times. The rearrangement joins TRBV9 to TRBJ1-1; D is possibly TRBD1 (5 bases). Germline V gene data show CDR1 as SGDLS and CDR2 as YYNGEE. CDR3 length: 14 residues. Trimming left V 3 bases short and J 3 bases short, with 12 bases between. CDR3 sequence reads: CASSALGGYTEAFF. CDR3 DNA sequence: TGTGCCAGCAGCGCCCTTGGGGGGTACACTGAAGCTTTCTTT.

This clone was seen a single time. The chain employs TRBV24-1 and TRBJ2-7, with 9 bases fitting TRBD1. The V gene end was trimmed by 3 bases and the J gene end by 4 bases; junction bases not matched to a gene: 6. Germline lookup yields CDR1 KGHDR and CDR2 SFDVKD. The CDR3 loop spans 15 amino acids. For the CDR3, the DNA is TGTGCCACCAGTGATGCCACAGGGGGCGGGTACGAGCAGTACTTC. It yields the protein CATSDATGGGYEQYF.

The V gene is TRBV24-1, the J gene TRBJ2-2, with D maybe TRBD1 (6 bases). The germline V and J ends were trimmed by 5 bases and 4 bases, with 13 bases remaining between them. Germline lookup yields CDR1 KGHDR and CDR2 SFDVKD. This CDR3 has 15 residues. The DNA of the CDR3 is TGTGCCACCAGTGGGGGGCAGGGGACCACCGGGGAGCTGTTTTTT. It encodes CATSGGQGTTGELFF.

The rearrangement joins TRBV20-1 to TRBJ1-4; D is ambiguous. The germline gives CDR1 DFQATT, CDR2 SNEGSKA (reference sequence). The CDR3 totals 11 residues. V lost 3 bases to trimming and J lost 7 bases, with 6 bases between them. CDR3 amino acids: CSASLGEKLFF. In DNA form, the CDR3 reads TGCAGTGCTAGTCTCGGTGAAAAACTGTTTTTT.

The chain joins TRBV5-4 to TRBJ2-3; weak D call: TRBD1 (6 bases). CDR3 length: 14 amino acids. Trimming shortened V by 1 base and J by 9 bases, and 15 bases separated the two germline ends. Germline CDR1 reads SGHNT; CDR2 reads YYREEE (reference sequence). CDR3 protein: CASSLPGVLGTQYF. The CDR3 nucleotides are TGTGCCAGCAGCTTGCCAGGGGTCCTTGGGACGCAGTATTTT. The full variable domain, in which reference TRBV5-4 and TRBJ2-3 provide the parts outside the CDR3, is ETGVTQSPTHLIKTRGQQVTLRCSSQSGHNTVSWYQQALGQGPQFIFQYYREEENGRGNFPPRFSGLQFPNYSSELNVNALELDDSALYLCASSLPGVLGTQYFGPGTRLTVL.

Details on this clone: The same CDR3 also results from other DNA sequences found in this sample. This sequence joins TRBV29-1 and TRBJ2-1; 10 bases are a match to TRBD2. In germline, CDR1 is SQVTM, CDR2 ANQGSEA. This CDR3 region has 15 residues. Losses at the gene ends were 8 bases for V and 7 bases for J; bases not matched to a gene: 14. The CDR3 protein is CSTSRASGRGNEQFF. The DNA of the CDR3 is TGCAGCACTTCTAGGGCTAGCGGGAGAGGAAATGAGCAGTTCTTC.

V usage is TRBV19 and J usage is TRBJ1-2; D gene ambiguous. Germline lookup yields CDR1 LNHDA and CDR2 SQIVND (reference sequence). The CDR3 loop spans 13 amino acids. V lost 7 bases and J lost 8, with 17 bases in between. The CDR3, as DNA: TGTGCCAGTAAACAGTTTATGGCTGGAGGCTACACCTTC. Its protein product is CASKQFMAGGYTF.

The chain links TRBV7-8 to TRBJ2-3; TRBD2 agrees at 9 bases. CDR1 and CDR2 (germline): SGHVS, FQNEAQ. V was pared by 1 base and J by 6 bases, with 2 bases of the junction left unmatched. The CDR3 length is 14 residues. In DNA form, the CDR3 reads TGTGCCAGCAGCTTAGGGGGACTAGCCGATACGCAGTATTTT. Amino acids: CASSLGGLADTQYF.

The gene calls are TRBV2 and TRBJ1-2, with D uncertain. Germline lookup yields CDR1 SNHLY and CDR2 FYNNEI. This CDR3 spans 14 amino acids. Trimming stripped 6 bases from V and 0 bases from J, with 11 bases between. CDR3 loop: CASRTSGANYGYTF. CDR3 DNA sequence: TGTGCCAGCAGGACGAGCGGAGCTAACTATGGCTACACCTTC.

This clone showed up just once. This chain uses TRBV11-3 with TRBJ2-2; 9 nucleotides line up with TRBD1. The trim removed 6 bases at V and 6 bases at J, leaving 5 bases unmatched. The CDR3 is made up of 14 amino acids. CDR1 and CDR2 (germline): SGHNT, YENEEA. CDR3 coding DNA: TGTGCCAGCAGACGGACAGGGGTGCCCGGGGAGCTGTTTTTT. Its translation is CASRRTGVPGELFF.